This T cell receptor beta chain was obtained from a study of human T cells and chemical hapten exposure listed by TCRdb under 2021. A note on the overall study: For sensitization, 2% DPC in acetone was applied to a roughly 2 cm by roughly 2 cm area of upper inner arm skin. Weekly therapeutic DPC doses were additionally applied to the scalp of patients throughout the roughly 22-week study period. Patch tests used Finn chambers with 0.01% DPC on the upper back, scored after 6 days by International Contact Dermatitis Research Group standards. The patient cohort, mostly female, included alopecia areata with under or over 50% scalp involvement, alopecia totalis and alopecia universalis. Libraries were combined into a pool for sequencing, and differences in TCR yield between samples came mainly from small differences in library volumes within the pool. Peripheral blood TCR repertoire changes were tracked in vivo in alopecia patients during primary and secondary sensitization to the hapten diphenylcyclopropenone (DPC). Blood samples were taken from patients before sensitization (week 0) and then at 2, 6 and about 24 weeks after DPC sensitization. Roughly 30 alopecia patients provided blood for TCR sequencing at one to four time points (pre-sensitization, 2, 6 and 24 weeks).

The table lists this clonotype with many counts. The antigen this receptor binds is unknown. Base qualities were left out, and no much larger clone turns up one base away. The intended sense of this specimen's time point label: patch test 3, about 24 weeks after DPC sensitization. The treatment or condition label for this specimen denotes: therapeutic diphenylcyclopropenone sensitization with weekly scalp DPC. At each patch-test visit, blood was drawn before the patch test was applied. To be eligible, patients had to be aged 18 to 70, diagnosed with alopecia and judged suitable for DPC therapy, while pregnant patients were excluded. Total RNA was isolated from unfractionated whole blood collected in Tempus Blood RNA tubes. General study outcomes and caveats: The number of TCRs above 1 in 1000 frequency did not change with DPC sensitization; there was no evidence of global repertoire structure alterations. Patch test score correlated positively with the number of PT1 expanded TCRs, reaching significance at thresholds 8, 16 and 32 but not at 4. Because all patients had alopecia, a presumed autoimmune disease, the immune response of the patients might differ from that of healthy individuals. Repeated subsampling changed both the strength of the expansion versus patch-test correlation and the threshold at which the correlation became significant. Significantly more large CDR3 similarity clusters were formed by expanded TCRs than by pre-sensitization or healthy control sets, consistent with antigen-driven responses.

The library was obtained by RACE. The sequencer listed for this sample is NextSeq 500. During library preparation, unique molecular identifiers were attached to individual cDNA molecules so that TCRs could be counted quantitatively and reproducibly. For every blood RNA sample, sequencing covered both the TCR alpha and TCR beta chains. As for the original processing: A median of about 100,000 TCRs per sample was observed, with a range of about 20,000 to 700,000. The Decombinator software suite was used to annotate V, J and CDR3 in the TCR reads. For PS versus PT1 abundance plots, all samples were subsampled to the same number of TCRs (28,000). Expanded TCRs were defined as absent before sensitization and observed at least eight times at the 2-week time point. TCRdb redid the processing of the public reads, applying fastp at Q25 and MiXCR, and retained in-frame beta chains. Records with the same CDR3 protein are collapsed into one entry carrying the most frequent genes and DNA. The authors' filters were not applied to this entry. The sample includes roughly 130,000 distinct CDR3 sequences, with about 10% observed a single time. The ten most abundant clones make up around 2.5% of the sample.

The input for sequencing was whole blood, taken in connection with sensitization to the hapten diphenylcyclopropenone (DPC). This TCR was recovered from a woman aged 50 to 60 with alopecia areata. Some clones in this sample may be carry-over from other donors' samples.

The CDR3 protein is CASSLRVNTEAFF. The sequenced DNA: TGTGCCAGCAGCCTCAGGGTCAACACTGAAGCTTTCTTT. Here the chain combines TRBV12-3 or TRBV12-4 and TRBJ1-1; the D segment could be TRBD1, given 5 matching bases. The CDR3, from cysteine to phenylalanine, totals 13 residues. Left in the record is the CDR3 DNA by itself, 39 bases read in frame from the first base. A distance of 10 bases separates the germline ends of V and J, which lose 6 bases and 2 bases respectively.